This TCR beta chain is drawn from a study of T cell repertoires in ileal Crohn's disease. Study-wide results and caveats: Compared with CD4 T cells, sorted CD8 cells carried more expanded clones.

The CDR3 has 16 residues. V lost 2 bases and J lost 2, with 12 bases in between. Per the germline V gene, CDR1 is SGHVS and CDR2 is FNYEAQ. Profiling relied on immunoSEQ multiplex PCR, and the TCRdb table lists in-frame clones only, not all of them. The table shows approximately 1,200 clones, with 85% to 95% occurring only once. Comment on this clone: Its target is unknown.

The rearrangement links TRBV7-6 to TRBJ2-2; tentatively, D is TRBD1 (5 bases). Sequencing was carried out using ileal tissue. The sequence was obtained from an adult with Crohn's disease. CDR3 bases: TGTGCCAGCAGCTTAACGAGGCAGGGTAACACCGGGGAGCTGTTTTTT. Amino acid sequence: CASSLTRQGNTGELFF.